A selection of T cell receptor beta chains follows, all from one sample in a study of cytomegalovirus exposure and HLA in healthy donors. TCRdb's copy holds only in-frame clones and misses some; the assay was immunoSEQ multiplex PCR. The table lists approximately 120,000 clones, more than 65% of them singletons. The sample was PBMCs. The receptors derive from a woman in her sixties or seventies in good health and CMV-seropositive. Each CDR3 is given with its conserved first and last residue. A D gene is named only where the DNA matches it firmly. Clone size appears in some rows only: once, few, many, or a class for an expanded clone.

D gene: .
clone size: .
J gene: TRBJ1-2
CDR3 length: 13
V gene: TRBV19
CDR3 protein: CASSRGFQDGYTF
CDR3 DNA: TGTGCCAGTAGTCGAGGGTTTCAGGATGGCTACACCTTC

D gene: TRBD2
clone size: .
J gene: TRBJ2-7
CDR3 length: 14
V gene: TRBV15
CDR3 protein: CATSNQRESYEQYF
CDR3 DNA: TGTGCCACCAGCAACCAGCGGGAAAGCTACGAGCAGTACTTC

D gene: TRBD2
clone size: .
J gene: TRBJ2-3
CDR3 length: 15
V gene: TRBV5-8
CDR3 protein: CASSLRAGGTDTQYF
CDR3 DNA: TGTGCCAGCAGCTTGAGAGCGGGAGGTACAGATACGCAGTATTTT

D gene: .
clone size: .
J gene: TRBJ2-7
CDR3 length: 15
V gene: TRBV7-8
CDR3 protein: CASSFLGRTTYEQYF
CDR3 DNA: TGTGCCAGCAGCTTCCTGGGGCGGACCACCTACGAGCAGTACTTC

D gene: .
clone size: .
J gene: TRBJ2-5
CDR3 length: 14
V gene: TRBV30
CDR3 protein: CAWSVVQMQETQYF
CDR3 DNA: TGTGCCTGGAGTGTAGTGCAGATGCAAGAGACCCAGTACTTC

D gene: .
clone size: .
J gene: TRBJ1-5
CDR3 length: 13
V gene: TRBV21-1
CDR3 protein: CASSKKGVVTQHF
CDR3 DNA: TGTGCCAGCAGCAAAAAGGGGGTCGTGACCCAGCATTTT

D gene: .
clone size: .
J gene: TRBJ1-1
CDR3 length: 13
V gene: TRBV2
CDR3 protein: CASSEVRGTEAFF
CDR3 DNA: TGTGCCAGCAGTGAGGTCAGGGGAACTGAAGCTTTCTTT

D gene: .
clone size: .
J gene: TRBJ1-2
CDR3 length: 13
V gene: TRBV7-2
CDR3 protein: CASSQDGSYGYTF
CDR3 DNA: TGTGCCAGCAGCCAAGACGGGTCATATGGCTACACCTTC

D gene: TRBD2
clone size: .
J gene: TRBJ2-3
CDR3 length: 17
V gene: TRBV9
CDR3 protein: CASSAGLAGASTDTQYF
CDR3 DNA: TGTGCCAGCAGCGCCGGACTAGCGGGTGCTAGCACAGATACGCAGTATTTT

D gene: .
clone size: .
J gene: TRBJ1-5
CDR3 length: 13
V gene: TRBV30
CDR3 protein: CACDIGGNQPQHF
CDR3 DNA: TGTGCCTGCGACATCGGCGGCAATCAGCCCCAGCATTTT

D gene: TRBD2
clone size: few
J gene: TRBJ2-7
CDR3 length: 16
V gene: TRBV4-1
CDR3 protein: CASRGGLAGEIYEQYF
CDR3 DNA: TGCGCCAGCAGAGGGGGACTAGCGGGAGAGATTTACGAGCAGTACTTC

D gene: .
clone size: .
J gene: TRBJ1-1
CDR3 length: 12
V gene: TRBV10-3
CDR3 protein: CAISDRGTEAFF
CDR3 DNA: TGTGCCATCAGTGACAGAGGCACTGAAGCTTTCTTT

D gene: TRBD1
clone size: .
J gene: TRBJ2-7
CDR3 length: 14
V gene: TRBV30
CDR3 protein: CAWVAGTGPHEQYF
CDR3 DNA: TGTGCCTGGGTCGCCGGGACAGGGCCCCACGAGCAGTACTTC

D gene: .
clone size: .
J gene: TRBJ1-6
CDR3 length: 12
V gene: TRBV9
CDR3 protein: CASSAGQSPLHF
CDR3 DNA: TGTGCCAGCAGCGCAGGGCAATCACCCCTCCACTTT

D gene: .
clone size: .
J gene: TRBJ2-2
CDR3 length: 18
V gene: TRBV5-6
CDR3 protein: CASSFSTVAGQATGELFF
CDR3 DNA: TGTGCCAGCAGCTTCTCTACCGTTGCAGGGCAGGCCACCGGGGAGCTGTTTTTT

D gene: TRBD1
clone size: once
J gene: TRBJ1-1
CDR3 length: 15
V gene: TRBV11-2
CDR3 protein: CASSSNRGLGTEAFF
CDR3 DNA: TGTGCCAGCAGCTCTAACAGGGGCTTAGGGACTGAAGCTTTCTTT

D gene: TRBD1
clone size: .
J gene: TRBJ2-1
CDR3 length: 16
V gene: TRBV18
CDR3 protein: CASSQNPQGAYNEQFF
CDR3 DNA: TGTGCCAGCTCTCAGAATCCGCAGGGGGCCTACAATGAGCAGTTCTTC

D gene: TRBD2
clone size: .
J gene: TRBJ2-3
CDR3 length: 16
V gene: TRBV5-1
CDR3 protein: CASSSLAGGQADTQYF
CDR3 DNA: TGCGCCAGCAGCTCGTTAGCGGGGGGGCAGGCAGATACGCAGTATTTT

D gene: TRBD2
clone size: .
J gene: TRBJ2-7
CDR3 length: 16
V gene: TRBV18
CDR3 protein: CASSPTLAGGSYEQYF
CDR3 DNA: TGTGCCAGCTCACCTACACTAGCGGGAGGGTCCTACGAGCAGTACTTC

D gene: .
clone size: few
J gene: TRBJ2-4
CDR3 length: 11
V gene: TRBV30
CDR3 protein: CAWSVSGIQYF
CDR3 DNA: TGTGCCTGGAGTGTCAGTGGCATTCAGTACTTC

D gene: TRBD1
clone size: .
J gene: TRBJ2-5
CDR3 length: 14
V gene: TRBV7-2
CDR3 protein: CASSLGTAQETQYF
CDR3 DNA: TGTGCCAGCAGCCTCGGGACAGCCCAAGAGACCCAGTACTTC

D gene: TRBD2
clone size: .
J gene: TRBJ2-1
CDR3 length: 15
V gene: TRBV4-3
CDR3 protein: CASSHRGLAYNEQFF
CDR3 DNA: TGCGCCAGCAGCCACCGGGGACTAGCCTACAATGAGCAGTTCTTC

D gene: .
clone size: .
J gene: TRBJ1-1
CDR3 length: 13
V gene: TRBV7-3
CDR3 protein: CASSSTGYNEAFF
CDR3 DNA: TGTGCCAGCAGCTCTACAGGGTACAATGAAGCTTTCTTT

D gene: .
clone size: .
J gene: TRBJ1-3
CDR3 length: 11
V gene: TRBV20-1
CDR3 protein: CSARQGNTIYF
CDR3 DNA: TGCAGTGCTAGACAGGGAAACACCATATATTTT

D gene: TRBD1
clone size: .
J gene: TRBJ2-1
CDR3 length: 15
V gene: TRBV18
CDR3 protein: CASSPPRGTGYEQFF
CDR3 DNA: TGTGCCAGCTCACCACCCCGCGGGACAGGGTATGAGCAGTTCTTC

D gene: TRBD1
clone size: .
J gene: TRBJ2-3
CDR3 length: 14
V gene: TRBV9
CDR3 protein: CASSRTGFSDTQYF
CDR3 DNA: TGTGCCAGCAGTAGGACAGGGTTTTCAGATACGCAGTATTTT

D gene: TRBD1
clone size: .
J gene: TRBJ1-2
CDR3 length: 15
V gene: TRBV6-5
CDR3 protein: CASSLPGQGSGGYTF
CDR3 DNA: TGTGCCAGCAGTCTCCCGGGACAGGGTTCGGGCGGCTACACCTTC